A single sample gave rise to the 12 T cell receptor beta chains below, sequenced in a study of Ad26.COV2.S vaccination and SARS-CoV-2 variants. The data were produced by immunoSEQ multiplex PCR, yet TCRdb's version contains in-frame clones alone and is incomplete. The table includes some 340,000 clones, roughly 80% detected once. Indicated treatment: around 19 received Ad26.COV2.S at low or high dose, single or two shots; roughly 5 received placebo; per-sample allocation not given. Each sample was drawn 63 days after the first injection (of vaccine or placebo). Sequencing used peripheral blood, obtained in a trial of Ad26.COV2.S vaccine versus placebo. The source of these receptors is a person between 18 and 59 years old who received the Ad26.COV2.S COVID-19 vaccine or a placebo.

The V and J genes are TRBV6-5 and TRBJ1-1; no reliable D call. With 5 bases removed from V and 1 base from J, the gap between germline ends came to 11 bases. The CDR3 runs to 14 residues. Germline loops: CDR1 MNHEY, CDR2 SVGAGI. For the CDR3, the DNA is TGTGCCAGCAGTCCTCCGACTAAGAACACTGAAGCTTTCTTT. Its translation: CASSPPTKNTEAFF.

This sequence joins TRBV6-5 and TRBJ2-7; tentatively, D is TRBD2 (5 bases). This CDR3 contains 14 residues. Germline assignment: CDR1 MNHEY and CDR2 SVGAGI. Deletions cut 6 bases from V and 6 bases from J, with 18 bases between. The CDR3 coding sequence is TGTGCCAGCAGGAACGGGCGTTCCCGGGGCGAGCAGTACTTC. Translating gives CASRNGRSRGEQYF.

This clone occurred a few times. J is TRBJ1-1 and V is TRBV29-1; a possible D gene is TRBD1 (5 bases). Germline CDR1 and CDR2: SQVTM and ANQGSEA. Between the trimmed V and J ends, which lost 4 bases and 4 bases, there was a span of 13 bases. The CDR3 loop spans 13 amino acids. This chain's CDR3 is CSVGRGGATEAFF. For the CDR3, the DNA is TGCAGCGTTGGACGGGGCGGTGCCACTGAAGCTTTCTTT.

The table lists this clone with a count of one. This chain links TRBV7-9 with TRBJ2-3; 8 bases match TRBD2. Per germline, CDR1 SEHNR and CDR2 FQNEAQ (reference sequence). CDR3 length: 16 amino acids. With 1 base clipped from V and 10 bases from J, the junction kept 13 bases outside the gene matches. The CDR3 DNA follows: TGTGCCAGCAGCTTAGGCCAGCGGGGGCCCAAGGGTGCGCAGTATTTT. The encoded protein is CASSLGQRGPKGAQYF.

V is TRBV12-3 or TRBV12-4 and J is TRBJ2-7, with 7 bases that match TRBD1. The CDR3 is made up of 13 amino acids. Trimming took 7 bases from V and 5 from J; bases not matched to a gene: 8. The CDR3 sequence is CASKKQGNDEQYF. The CDR3 bases are TGTGCCAGCAAAAAACAGGGGAACGACGAGCAGTACTTC.

This chain links TRBV5-4 with TRBJ2-7; 8 bases agree with TRBD2. Germline V gives CDR1 SGHNT, CDR2 YYREEE (reference sequence). V was pared by 4 bases and J by 0 bases, with 6 bases of the junction left unmatched. The CDR3 contains 15 residues. CDR3 in amino acids: CASSPLAGSSYEQYF. The CDR3 DNA follows: TGTGCCAGCAGCCCCCTAGCGGGTTCCTCCTACGAGCAGTACTTC.

CDR3 bases: TGCGCCAGCAGCTTGGGATCAACCGCGAACTACAATGAGCAGTTCTTC. As protein: CASSLGSTANYNEQFF. V gene TRBV5-1 combines with J gene TRBJ2-1; D is unresolved. Between the trimmed V and J ends, which lost 0 bases and 3 bases, there was a span of 13 bases. This CDR3 comprises 16 residues. Germline V gene sequence: CDR1 SGHRS, CDR2 YFSETQ.

This clone was found a few times. This chain's CDR3 is CASSPTAGRDTEAFF. CDR3 in DNA: TGTGCCAGCAGCCCAACGGCGGGGAGAGACACTGAAGCTTTCTTT. The gene calls are TRBV7-3 and TRBJ1-1; D not resolved. Per the germline V gene, CDR1 is SGHTA and CDR2 is FQGTGA. The CDR3 covers 15 residues. V was pared by 5 bases and J by 3 bases, with 16 bases between.

The rearrangement joins TRBV5-4 to TRBJ1-1; D remains ambiguous. Germline V lookup: CDR1 SGHNT, CDR2 YYREEE (reference sequence). The V and J ends lost 4 bases and 2 bases respectively, with 15 bases between them. This CDR3 has 15 residues. The chain's CDR3 is CASSPRAGSNTEAFF. DNA of the CDR3: TGTGCCAGCAGCCCTCGGGCGGGAAGCAACACTGAAGCTTTCTTT.

Only one count was recorded for this clone. This chain uses TRBV9 with TRBJ2-3, with 9 positions matching TRBD2. In germline, CDR1 is SGDLS, CDR2 YYNGEE. J lost 4 bases, V lost 1 base, and 13 bases had no gene match. The length of the CDR3 is 18 residues. This CDR3 is CASSVQVAGADRPDTQYF. CDR3 DNA sequence: TGTGCCAGCAGCGTACAGGTAGCGGGGGCCGATAGGCCAGATACGCAGTATTTT.

CDR3 amino acids: CASHTGFWDGYTF. In DNA, the CDR3 is TGTGCCAGCCATACAGGGTTCTGGGATGGCTACACCTTC. The chain is built from TRBV19 and TRBJ1-2, with a tentative D call TRBD1 (6 bases). The germline V gene has CDR1 LNHDA and CDR2 SQIVND (reference sequence). The V end was cut by 9 bases, the J end by 6 bases, with 17 bases between. The CDR3 consists of 13 residues.

This clone was detected a few times. V is TRBV28 and J is TRBJ2-7; 11 bases match TRBD2. V lost 5 bases, J lost 5 bases, and 8 bases stayed unmatched. In germline, CDR1 is MDHEN, CDR2 SYDVKM. This CDR3 region has 15 residues. The CDR3 sequence: CASSAHTSGRNEQYF. The CDR3 DNA reads as TGTGCCAGCAGTGCCCACACTAGCGGGAGAAACGAGCAGTACTTC.